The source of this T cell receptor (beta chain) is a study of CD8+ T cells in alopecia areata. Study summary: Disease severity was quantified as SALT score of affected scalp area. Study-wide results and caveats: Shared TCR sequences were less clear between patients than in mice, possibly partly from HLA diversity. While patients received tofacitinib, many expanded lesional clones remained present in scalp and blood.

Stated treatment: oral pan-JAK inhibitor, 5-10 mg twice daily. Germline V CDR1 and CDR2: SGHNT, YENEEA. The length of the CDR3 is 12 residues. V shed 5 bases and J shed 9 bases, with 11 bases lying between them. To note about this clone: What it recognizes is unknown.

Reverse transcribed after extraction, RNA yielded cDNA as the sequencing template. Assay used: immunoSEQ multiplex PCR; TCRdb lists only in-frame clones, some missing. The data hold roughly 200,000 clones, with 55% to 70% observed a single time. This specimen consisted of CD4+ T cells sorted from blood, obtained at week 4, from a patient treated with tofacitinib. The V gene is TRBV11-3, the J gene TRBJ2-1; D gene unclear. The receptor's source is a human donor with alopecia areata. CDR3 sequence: CASSRGRGEQFF. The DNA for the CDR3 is TGTGCCAGCAGCCGAGGACGAGGTGAGCAGTTCTTC.